The sequence of this T cell receptor (beta chain) was determined in a study of CD8 T cells in ankylosing spondylitis. Each TCR beta library was made by quantitative 5'-RACE that incorporated molecular barcodes. TCRdb passed the 5' RACE reads through MiXCR, listing each CDR3 protein once. The sample consists of roughly 470,000 distinct CDR3 sequences, roughly 26% of them appearing once. Points from the study as a whole: Reactive arthritis synovial fluid and blood previously showed some of these motif variants. Among TCR beta sequences, a motif of 7 to 9 highly homologous variants appeared characteristic of ankylosing spondylitis blood.

In its sample, this clonotype was seen a few times. Antigen unknown. The sequence was obtained from a male donor with ankylosing spondylitis. The specimen was blood, either unsorted or a sorted T cell fraction (not recorded which).

CDR3 amino acids: CATSRDRTQETQYF. The CDR3 coding sequence is TGTGCCACCAGCAGAGATAGGACGCAAGAGACCCAGTACTTC. The chain recombines TRBV15 with TRBJ2-5; D unresolved. Germline V gene data show CDR1 as LNHNV and CDR2 as YYDKDF (reference sequence). V was clipped by 0 bases and J by 2 bases, with 7 bases between them. The CDR3 is made up of 14 amino acids.